This T cell receptor (beta chain) was recorded in a study of CD8+ T cells in alopecia areata. About the study: The investigators scored severity in treated patients by the percentage of affected scalp area.

As regards this clone: Its specificity is not known.

This CDR3 contains 14 residues. The germline V gene encodes CDR1 MGHRA and CDR2 YSYEKL. Trimming pared 0 bases from V and 4 bases from J, leaving 7 bases between. cDNA reverse transcribed from extracted RNA served as the sequencing template. TCRdb keeps only in-frame clones here, not all; method: immunoSEQ multiplex PCR. The data contain 15,000 to 20,000 clones, 59% of them singletons. Study-level findings and limits: Scalp clonality decreased significantly with tofacitinib, and so did expanded CD8+ clones among the top 100.

Treatment given: oral pan-JAK inhibitor, 5-10 mg twice daily. From alopecia areata patients, lesional scalp punch biopsies and peripheral blood were collected. The J gene is TRBJ1-5, the V gene TRBV4-1; no clear D gene. The sequence was collected from a human donor with alopecia areata. Specimen: skin, collected at week 4, from a patient treated with tofacitinib. The CDR3 coding sequence is TGCGCCAGCAGCCAAGAGCTGGGAAATCAGCCCCAGCATTTT. This codes for CASSQELGNQPQHF.